The clone carrying this T cell receptor (beta chain) was seen repeatedly, ten times or more. Its antigen is currently unknown. Graves' hyperthyroidism is called stable when ophthalmopathy does not progress within 18 months. The data derive from a study of T cells in Graves' hyperthyroidism and ophthalmopathy. Across the whole study: Peripheral blood was obtained at initial diagnosis, preceding any treatment.

The germline gives CDR1 SNHLY, CDR2 FYNNEI. V was pared by 5 bases and J by 6 bases, with 9 bases of the junction left unmatched. There are 15 residues in the CDR3. Amplified TCR beta CDR3 regions came from RNA transcripts. First-round RT-PCR targeting the TCR CDR3 was performed with the HTBI primer set. TCRdb recomputed calls from the multiplex PCR reads with MiXCR, one row per CDR3 protein. The table includes approximately 480,000 distinct CDR3 sequences, roughly 20% detected once. Study-level points and caveats: The majority of expanded thyroid clonotypes above 0.001 also appeared in blood.

V usage is TRBV2 and J usage is TRBJ2-3; 9 bases line up with TRBD1. Sequencing input: blood. The receptor was isolated from a man between 18 and 29 years old with Graves' hyperthyroidism. The CDR3 nucleotides read TGTGCCAGCAGTACTGGGACAGGGACATATGATACGCAGTATTTT. Translated, it gives CASSTGTGTYDTQYF. The full variable domain, completed using reference TRBV2 and TRBJ2-3, is EPEVTQTPSHQVTQMGQEVILRCVPISNHLYFYWYRQILGQKVEFLVSFYNNEISEKSEIFDDQFSVERPDGSNFTLKIRSTKLEDSAMYFCASSTGTGTYDTQYFGPGTRLTVL.